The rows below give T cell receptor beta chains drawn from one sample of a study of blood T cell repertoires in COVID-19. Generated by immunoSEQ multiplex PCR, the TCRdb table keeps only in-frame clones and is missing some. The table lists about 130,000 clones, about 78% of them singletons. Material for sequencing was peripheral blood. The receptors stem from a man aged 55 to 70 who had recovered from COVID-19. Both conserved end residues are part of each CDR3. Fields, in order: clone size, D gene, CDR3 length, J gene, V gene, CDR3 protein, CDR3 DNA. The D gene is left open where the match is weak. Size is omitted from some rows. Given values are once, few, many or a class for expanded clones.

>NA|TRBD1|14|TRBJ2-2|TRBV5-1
CATRTGGSTGELFF
TGCGCCACCAGGACAGGGGGCTCCACCGGGGAGCTGTTTTTT
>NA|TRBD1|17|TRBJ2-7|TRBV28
CASSFGTQGARVSEQYF
TGTGCCAGCAGTTTTGGGACACAGGGGGCGCGGGTGTCCGAGCAGTACTTC
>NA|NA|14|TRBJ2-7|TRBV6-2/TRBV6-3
CASSYSLAVYEQYF
TGTGCCAGCAGTTACTCGTTGGCGGTCTACGAGCAGTACTTC
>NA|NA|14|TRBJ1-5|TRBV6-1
CASSEGGLNQPQHF
TGTGCCAGCAGTGAGGGGGGGCTCAATCAGCCCCAGCATTTT
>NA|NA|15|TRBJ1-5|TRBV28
CASSTRGGFDQPQHF
TGTGCCAGCAGCACCCGCGGGGGGTTCGATCAGCCCCAGCATTTT
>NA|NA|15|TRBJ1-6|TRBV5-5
CASSLRQAINSPLHF
TGTGCCAGCAGCCTGCGACAGGCGATTAATTCACCCCTCCACTTT
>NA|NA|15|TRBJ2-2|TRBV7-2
CASSLDGGVTGELFF
TGTGCCAGCAGCTTAGATGGCGGGGTCACCGGGGAGCTGTTTTTT
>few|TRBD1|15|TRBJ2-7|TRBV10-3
CAISEGDRGAYEQYF
TGTGCCATCAGTGAGGGGGACAGGGGGGCCTACGAGCAGTACTTC
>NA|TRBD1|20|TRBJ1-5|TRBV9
CASSLLRGTGGLWDNQPQHF
TGTGCCAGCAGCCTGCTTAGGGGGACAGGGGGCCTTTGGGACAATCAGCCCCAGCATTTT
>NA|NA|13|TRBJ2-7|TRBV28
CASTLDWRGEQYF
TGTGCCAGCACCTTGGACTGGCGGGGCGAGCAGTACTTC
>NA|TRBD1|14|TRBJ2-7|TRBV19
CASSTTGTAYEQYF
TGTGCCAGTAGTACCACCGGGACAGCCTACGAGCAGTACTTC
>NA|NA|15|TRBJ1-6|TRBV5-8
CASRYGSGGNSPLHF
TGTGCCAGCAGATATGGCTCCGGGGGAAATTCACCCCTCCACTTT
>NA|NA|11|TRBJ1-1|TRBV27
CASSYGPEAFF
TGTGCCAGCAGTTACGGTCCTGAAGCTTTCTTT
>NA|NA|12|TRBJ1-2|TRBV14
CASSQTNYGYTF
TGTGCCAGCAGTCAGACAAACTATGGCTACACCTTC
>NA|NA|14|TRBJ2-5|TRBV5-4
CASSLGSGSETQYF
TGTGCCAGCAGCTTGGGGAGCGGTTCAGAGACCCAGTACTTC
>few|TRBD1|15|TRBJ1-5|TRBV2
CATRDRGAGNQPQHF
TGTGCCACCAGGGACAGGGGCGCGGGCAATCAGCCCCAGCATTTT
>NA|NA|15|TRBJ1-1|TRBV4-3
CASSQDLAGNTEAFF
TGCGCCAGCAGCCAAGATCTAGCCGGGAACACTGAAGCTTTCTTT